This TCR beta chain appears in the sequencing data of a study of T cell responses to AZD1222 COVID-19 vaccine. Profiled with immunoSEQ multiplex PCR; TCRdb holds only in-frame clones, not every one. Among fewer than 150,000 clones, 92% were seen once, and the ten largest hold 9% to 9.5%. From germline, CDR1 is GTSNPN and CDR2 SVGIG (reference sequence). V lost 1 base and J 10 bases, leaving 14 bases between the germline ends. This CDR3 region has 14 residues. The starting material was peripheral blood, obtained 28 days after the second AZD1222 dose. The origin of this receptor is an adult who received the AZD1222 COVID-19 vaccine. The chain has TRBV30 and TRBJ1-6, with TRBD1 as a possible D gene (5 bases). CDR3 nucleotides: TGTGCCTGGAGTGATATCAGGGAGTGGTCACCCCTCCACTTT. This sequence encodes CAWSDIREWSPLHF.